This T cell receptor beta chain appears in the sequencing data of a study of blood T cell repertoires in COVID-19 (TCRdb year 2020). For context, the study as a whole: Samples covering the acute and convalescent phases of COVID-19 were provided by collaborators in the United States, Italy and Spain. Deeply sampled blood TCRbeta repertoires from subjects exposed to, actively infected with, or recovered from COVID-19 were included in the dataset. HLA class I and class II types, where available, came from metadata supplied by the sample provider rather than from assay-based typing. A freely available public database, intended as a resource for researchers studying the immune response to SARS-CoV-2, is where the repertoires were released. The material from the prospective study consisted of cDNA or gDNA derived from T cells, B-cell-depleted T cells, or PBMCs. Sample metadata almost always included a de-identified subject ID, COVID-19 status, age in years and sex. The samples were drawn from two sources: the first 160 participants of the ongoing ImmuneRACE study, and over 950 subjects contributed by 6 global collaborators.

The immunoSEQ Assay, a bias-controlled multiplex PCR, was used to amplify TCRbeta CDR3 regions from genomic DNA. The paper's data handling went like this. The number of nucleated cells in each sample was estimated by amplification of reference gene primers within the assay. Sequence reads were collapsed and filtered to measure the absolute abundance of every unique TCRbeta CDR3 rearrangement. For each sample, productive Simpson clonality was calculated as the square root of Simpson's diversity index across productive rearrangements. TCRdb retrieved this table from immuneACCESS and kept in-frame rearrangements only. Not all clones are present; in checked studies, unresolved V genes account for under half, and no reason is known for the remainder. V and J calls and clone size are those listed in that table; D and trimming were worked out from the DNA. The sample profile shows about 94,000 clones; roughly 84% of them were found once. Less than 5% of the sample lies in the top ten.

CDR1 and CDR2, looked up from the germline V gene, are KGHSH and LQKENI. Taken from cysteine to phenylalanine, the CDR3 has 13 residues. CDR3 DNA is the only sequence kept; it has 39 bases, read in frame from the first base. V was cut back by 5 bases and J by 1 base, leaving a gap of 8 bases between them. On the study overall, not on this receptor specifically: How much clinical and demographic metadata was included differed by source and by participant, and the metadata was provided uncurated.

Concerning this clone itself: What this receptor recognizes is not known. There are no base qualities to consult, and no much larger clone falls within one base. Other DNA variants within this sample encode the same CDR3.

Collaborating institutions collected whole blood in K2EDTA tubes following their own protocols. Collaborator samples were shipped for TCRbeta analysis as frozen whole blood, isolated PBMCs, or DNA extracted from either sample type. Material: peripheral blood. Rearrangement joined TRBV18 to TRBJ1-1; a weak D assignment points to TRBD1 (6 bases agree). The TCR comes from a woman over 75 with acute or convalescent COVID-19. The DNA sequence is TGTGCCAGCTCAGAGGGACAGAACACTGAAGCTTTCTTT. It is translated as CASSEGQNTEAFF.